This T cell receptor beta chain appears in the sequencing data of a study of blood T cell repertoires in COVID-19 (dated by TCRdb to the early 2020s). In the study overall: Collaborator samples came from the United States, Italy and Spain and covered acute and convalescent phases of COVID-19. The prospective study material was composed of cDNA or gDNA derived from T cells, B-cell-depleted T cells, or PBMCs. Subjects who had been exposed to COVID-19, were actively infected with it, or had recovered from it provided the deeply sampled blood TCRbeta repertoires that made up the dataset. A freely available public database, intended as a resource for researchers studying the immune response to SARS-CoV-2, is where the repertoires were released. Samples were obtained from the ongoing ImmuneRACE study (first 160 participants) and from 1,200 or so subjects provided by 6 global collaborators. The sample metadata nearly always contained a de-identified subject ID, COVID-19 status, age in years and sex. Where HLA class I and class II types were available, the types were taken from metadata supplied by the sample provider, not from assay-based typing. General study outcomes and caveats: The quantity of clinical and demographic metadata differed by source and by participant and was supplied without curation.

In Seattle, one collaborating source enrolled patients while the infection was active and tracked those patients longitudinally over the course of disease. Whole blood was collected in K2EDTA tubes by collaborating institutions according to the institutions' own protocols. For TCRbeta analysis, collaborators shipped samples in one of three forms: frozen whole blood, isolated PBMCs, or DNA extracted from either of those sample types. Trimming leaves V shorter by 0 bases and J shorter by 4 bases, with the junction holding 4 bases beyond the gene matches. From cysteine to phenylalanine, the CDR3 is 15 amino acids long. CDR3 DNA is the only sequence kept; it has 45 bases, read in frame from the first base. CDR1 and CDR2 were assigned from the germline V gene as MNHNS and SASEGT. TCRbeta CDR3 regions were amplified from genomic DNA using the immunoSEQ Assay, a bias-controlled multiplex PCR. Per the original workflow: The number of nucleated cells in each sample was estimated by amplification of reference gene primers within the assay. To quantify the absolute abundance of each unique TCRbeta CDR3 rearrangement, sequence reads were collapsed and filtered. For each sample, productive Simpson clonality was calculated as the square root of Simpson's diversity index over productive rearrangements. TCRdb mirrors the immuneACCESS table, restricted to in-frame sequences. Some clones are absent from its copies; in checked studies, under half trace to an unresolved V gene, and the reason for the others is unknown. That table furnishes V, J and clone size, whereas the DNA furnished D and trimming. This sample has about 140,000 clones in its table, and around 83% of those were observed once. Of the sample, around 9.5% is held by the ten largest clones.

As regards this clone: The target of this receptor is not known. Per-base quality was not reported, and no clone a single base away is much larger than it.

Sequenced material: peripheral blood. The source of this sequence is a man aged 25 to 40 with COVID-19, enrolled during active disease. The sequence joins TRBV6-1 to TRBJ1-2, with 8 middle bases fitting TRBD1. The CDR3 is CASSEAWTGPYGYTF. Here is the DNA: TGTGCCAGCAGTGAAGCGTGGACAGGGCCCTATGGCTACACCTTC.